The 23 T cell receptor beta chains listed next were all sequenced from one sample in a study of T cell responses to AZD1222 COVID-19 vaccine. Method: immunoSEQ multiplex PCR; TCRdb's copy keeps in-frame clones and lacks some. Of under 200,000 clones listed, 90% to 95% are singletons. Sequenced material: peripheral blood, taken on day 0 of AZD1222 vaccination. The origin of the receptors is an adult in good health.

The chain employs TRBV29-1 and TRBJ1-2; D gene unclear. Trimming removed 8 bases at V and 3 bases at J, with 19 bases between. The germline gives CDR1 SQVTM, CDR2 ANQGSEA. This CDR3 comprises 14 residues. This CDR3 is CSLTAAEGDYGYTF. The CDR3 DNA sequence: TGCAGCCTAACGGCGGCGGAGGGCGACTATGGCTACACCTTC.

The chain joins TRBV18 to TRBJ1-2; D call uncertain. The ends were cut back, 1 base at V and 4 bases at J, with 7 bases in the middle. The germline V gene encodes CDR1 KGHSH and CDR2 LQKENI. The CDR3 consists of 13 residues. The CDR3, as DNA: TGTGCCAGCTCACCACTAGATTTCTATGGCTACACCTTC. Protein sequence: CASSPLDFYGYTF.

This chain links TRBV7-2 with TRBJ1-3; unclear D gene. V lost 5 bases to trimming and J lost 2 bases, with 10 bases between them. The CDR3 loop spans 14 amino acids. The germline gives CDR1 SGHTA, CDR2 FQGNSA. This chain's CDR3 is CASSEGSAGNTIYF. In DNA, the CDR3 is TGTGCCAGCAGCGAAGGGAGTGCTGGAAACACCATATATTTT.

Note on this clone: Distinct nucleotide sequences in the sample also encode this CDR3. The chain is built from TRBV7-9 and TRBJ1-1; 7 bases line up with TRBD1. Germline trimming cut 5 bases from V and 1 base from J; bases unmatched to any gene: 4. CDR1 and CDR2 (germline): SEHNR, FQNEAQ (reference sequence). This CDR3 is 14 amino acids long. CDR3 region: CASSPQGGNTEAFF. The CDR3 DNA follows: TGTGCCAGCAGCCCCCAGGGGGGGAACACTGAAGCTTTCTTT.

The V gene is TRBV19, the J gene TRBJ1-2; D gene ambiguous. CDR3 length: 13 amino acids. V was pared by 8 bases and J by 4 bases, with 14 bases between. Germline lookup yields CDR1 LNHDA and CDR2 SQIVND (reference sequence). The CDR3 sequence: CASLDRGPYGYTF. The CDR3 region has the DNA TGTGCCAGTCTGGACCGGGGTCCCTATGGCTACACCTTC.

The rearrangement uses TRBV28 and TRBJ1-6; no clear D gene. The V gene lost 5 bases and the J gene lost 9 bases, with 14 bases spanning the gap. This CDR3 comprises 14 residues. From germline, CDR1 is MDHEN and CDR2 SYDVKM. The CDR3 spells CASSPIGPFSPLHF. The CDR3 DNA follows: TGTGCCAGCAGTCCCATCGGACCCTTTTCACCCCTCCACTTT.

This clone was detected once. The gene calls are TRBV5-5 and TRBJ2-5, with 8 nucleotides matching TRBD1. Germline values: CDR1 SGHKS, CDR2 YYEKEE (reference sequence). The CDR3 loop spans 15 amino acids. With V trimmed by 3 bases and J by 5 bases, 9 bases remained unmatched. The CDR3 sequence: CASSWTTGAGETQYF. The CDR3, as DNA: TGTGCCAGCAGCTGGACGACAGGGGCGGGGGAGACCCAGTACTTC.

The chain carries TRBV27 and TRBJ1-5, with D possibly matching TRBD1 (5 bases). The V and J ends lost 3 bases and 6 bases respectively, with 15 bases between them. In germline, CDR1 is MNHEY, CDR2 SMNVEV (reference sequence). This CDR3 comprises 15 residues. For the CDR3, the DNA is TGTGCCAGCAGTTTCCGACCTGGAACAGGTCAGCCCCAGCATTTT. The encoded protein is CASSFRPGTGQPQHF.

This clone was detected only a few times. The rearrangement links TRBV25-1 to TRBJ1-2; D remains ambiguous. The CDR3 consists of 14 residues. Germline assignment: CDR1 MGHDK and CDR2 SYGVNS. V shed 3 bases and J shed 2 bases, with 10 bases lying between them. The CDR3, as DNA: TGTGCCAGCAGTGAGACAACGATGAACTATGGCTACACCTTC. Translation gives CASSETTMNYGYTF.

The genes are TRBV2 and TRBJ1-3, with 10 nucleotides matching TRBD1. The V and J ends lost 5 bases and 1 base, in that order; junction bases with no gene match: 2. The CDR3 runs to 15 residues. Germline values: CDR1 SNHLY, CDR2 FYNNEI. CDR3 DNA: TGTGCCAGCAGTACGGACAGGGGGTCTGGAAACACCATATATTTT. As protein: CASSTDRGSGNTIYF.

This clone came up once. The genes are TRBV3-1 (or the pseudogene TRBV3-2) and TRBJ2-7, with TRBD1 matching 9 bases. V lost 3 bases, J lost 2 bases, and 2 bases stayed unmatched. The CDR3 is 14 amino acids. Looked up from germline, CDR1 is LGHDT and CDR2 is YNNKEL (reference sequence). CDR3 sequence: CASSHGQGTYEQYF. The CDR3 bases are TGTGCCAGCAGCCATGGACAGGGGACCTACGAGCAGTACTTC.

V gene TRBV7-2 combines with J gene TRBJ2-1; a weak D match, TRBD1 (6 bases). V was trimmed by 5 bases and J by 7 bases, leaving 21 bases between them. The length of the CDR3 is 16 residues. The germline gives CDR1 SGHTA, CDR2 FQGNSA. CDR3 residues: CASSILSGTRGNEQFF. CDR3 sequence (DNA): TGTGCCAGCAGCATACTTTCCGGGACACGTGGAAATGAGCAGTTCTTC.

The V and J genes are TRBV6-6 and TRBJ2-2; TRBD2 might be the D (5 bases). CDR1 and CDR2 from the germline V gene are MNHNY and SVGAGI (reference sequence). This CDR3 region has 15 residues. Trimming left V 4 bases short and J 7 bases short, with 16 bases between. Here the CDR3 DNA reads TGTGCCAGCAGTTCCACAGCGGCGGGCGGCGGGGAGCTGTTTTTT. The encoded protein is CASSSTAAGGGELFF.

CDR3: CASSWTADTQYF. The CDR3 region has the DNA TGTGCCAGCAGTTGGACCGCAGATACGCAGTATTTT. The chain uses TRBV6-2 or TRBV6-3 and TRBJ2-3; no clear D gene. CDR3 size: 12 residues. CDR1 is MNHEY, CDR2 SVGEGT, per germline. Trimming removed 4 bases from V and 4 bases from J, with 6 bases in between.

The sample holds one count of this clone. V usage is TRBV7-3 and J usage is TRBJ2-3; D is perhaps TRBD2 (6 bases). V gave up 5 bases and J gave up 4 bases, with 16 bases separating them. The CDR3 has 15 amino acids. CDR1 and CDR2 from the germline V gene are SGHTA and FQGTGA. CDR3 sequence (DNA): TGTGCCAGCAGCACGACCGGAGGGCCATCAGATACGCAGTATTTT. Residues: CASSTTGGPSDTQYF.

The chain is built from TRBV28 and TRBJ1-2; 12 nucleotides align to TRBD1. This CDR3 has 14 residues. Germline trimming cut 5 bases from V and 3 bases from J; bases unmatched to any gene: 1. CDR1 MDHEN and CDR2 SYDVKM come from the germline V gene. For the CDR3, the DNA is TGTGCCAGCAGTGGGACAGGGGGCGACTATGGCTACACCTTC. It encodes CASSGTGGDYGYTF.

CDR3 sequence: CASSPTTGFSPLHF. CDR3 coding DNA: TGTGCCAGCAGCCCCACGACAGGGTTTTCACCCCTCCACTTT. The chain uses TRBV14 and TRBJ1-6; 7 positions agree with TRBD1. V lost 4 bases, J lost 9 bases, and 6 bases stayed unmatched. This CDR3 spans 14 amino acids. The V gene's germline CDR1 is SGHDN and CDR2 FVKESK.

The V and J genes are TRBV7-2 and TRBJ1-1; the D is unclear. Germline V gene data show CDR1 as SGHTA and CDR2 as FQGNSA. This CDR3 comprises 14 residues. Trimming pared 3 bases from V and 3 bases from J, leaving 11 bases between. CDR3 bases: TGTGCCAGCAGCTTGGAAGGTCAGCACACTGAAGCTTTCTTT. Translating it yields CASSLEGQHTEAFF.

This clone has a single count. The chain joins TRBV9 to TRBJ2-5; D is ambiguous. Per germline, CDR1 SGDLS and CDR2 YYNGEE. Trimming stripped 4 bases from V and 9 bases from J, with 22 bases between. The CDR3 spans 15 residues. CDR3 nucleotides: TGTGCCAGCAGCCCCTTTCCGGGCCTCCGGGCGGCCCAGTACTTC. It specifies CASSPFPGLRAAQYF.

The chain carries TRBV10-3 and TRBJ2-7, with 9 bases matching TRBD2. Germline CDR1 is ENHRY and CDR2 is SYGVKD. With V trimmed by 3 bases and J by 7 bases, 7 bases remained unmatched. This CDR3 comprises 14 residues. In DNA, the CDR3 is TGTGCCATCAGTGACCGCGGGAGGGGTGAGGAGCAGTACTTC. Its translation is CAISDRGRGEEQYF.

V usage is TRBV9 and J usage is TRBJ2-2; the D is unclear. The CDR3 runs 14 residues. The V end lost 0 bases, the J end lost 5 bases, and 8 bases lay between the germline ends. CDR1 and CDR2 from the germline V gene are SGDLS and YYNGEE. CDR3 sequence: CASSVGARTGELFF. CDR3 coding DNA: TGTGCCAGCAGCGTAGGGGCTCGAACCGGGGAGCTGTTTTTT.

A single count supports this clone. The rearrangement joins TRBV24-1 to TRBJ1-5; the match to TRBD1 covers 7 bases. Per the germline V gene, CDR1 is KGHDR and CDR2 is SFDVKD. This CDR3 has 16 residues. The ends lost 5 bases at V and 4 bases at J; junction bases unmatched: 10. As DNA, the CDR3 is TGTGCCACCAGTGGCGCCCAGGGGGTGACTAATCAGCCCCAGCATTTT. It specifies CATSGAQGVTNQPQHF.

This rearrangement joins TRBV7-2 to TRBJ2-1; 8 bases agree with TRBD2. From germline, CDR1 is SGHTA and CDR2 FQGNSA. The trim removed 1 base at V and 15 bases at J, leaving 8 bases unmatched. The CDR3 is 13 residues long. The CDR3 loop is CASSLGGGRFPFF. CDR3 DNA sequence: TGTGCCAGCAGCTTAGGGGGCGGGAGGTTTCCGTTCTTC.